The entry below describes one TCR beta chain. The target of this receptor is not known. The record has no base qualities; no much larger clone is one base away. Sequencing took place on an Illumina HiSeq 1500. The public reads were reprocessed in TCRdb via fastp at Q25 and MiXCR, keeping in-frame beta chains. Entries are consolidated by CDR3 protein sequence, retaining the most common genes and DNA. Recorded for this sample are about 700,000 distinct CDR3 sequences; 30% to 35% of them occurred a single time. Of the sample, roughly 18% is held by the ten largest clones. This sample is part of a study of T cell repertoires in cytomegalovirus infection (dated by TCRdb to between 2018 and 2021). Concerning the study at large: Peptide stimulations targeted recently identified HLA-C-restricted CMV epitopes, whose presentation resists viral immunomodulation, together with well-studied HLA-B-restricted epitopes. Because public TCR beta signatures pointed to carriage of CMV infection together with the matching HLA type, the HLA type of each donor mattered for the analysis. The paper's findings and limits, for the study overall: In the ex vivo response, HLA-C-restricted CMV-specific TCR beta clonotypes were dominant, and in two of eight donors the single most frequent clonotype came from this HLA-C-restricted group. In both this cohort and an independent cohort of several hundred donors, the cumulative frequency of public TCR beta family members distinguished carriers of CMV infection plus the relevant HLA type.

Reading the label with the study, this specimen's treatment or condition is: in vitro stimulation with specific CMV peptide epitopes to enrich CMV-specific T cells. The CDR3 runs 16 residues from the cysteine to the phenylalanine. Only the CDR3 DNA is retained, 48 bases long and in frame from the first base. As encoded in the germline V gene, CDR1 is SNHLY while CDR2 is FYNNEI. V is cut back by 3 bases and J by 0 bases, with 6 bases in the junction unmatched. This sequence was found in a human donor in good health (CMV status not recorded). Some clones in this sample may be carry-over from other donors' samples. The rearrangement combines TRBV2 with TRBJ2-3, with TRBD2 matching 7 junction bases. The sequencing used cultured PBMCs, collected from culture after CMV antigen stimulation. The CDR3 region: CASSDPSGDSTDTQYF. The bases are TGTGCCAGCAGTGACCCCAGCGGGGACAGCACAGATACGCAGTATTTT.